This T cell receptor (beta chain) was documented in a study of T-cell reconstitution after alpha-beta-depleted transplantation in children (TCRdb year 2016). General notes on the study: The study quantitatively tracked T-cell immune reconstitution after TCRalphabeta/CD19-depleted allogeneic hematopoietic cell transplantation in children using TCR repertoire profiling.

A note on this clonotype: Its antigen target is currently unknown. Per-base qualities were not stored, and no clone one base away is much larger.

On the study overall, not on this receptor specifically: In some patients, high TCRbeta diversity at day 60 was attributed to recipient T cells and intrathymic progenitors that had survived conditioning. The apparently early alphabetaT-cell count recovery about two months after transplant was reportedly dependent on only several hundred rapidly expanded clones derived from non-depleted graft cells. Hyperexpanded clone frequencies declined over subsequent months; after one year, T-cell counts and TCRbeta diversity were mostly attributed to newly produced T cells.

According to the study, the label for this sample's treatment or condition signals: allogeneic hematopoietic cell transplantation with graft depleted of TCRalphabeta T cells and CD19 B cells. Transplant recipients were children who received TCRalphabeta/CD19-depleted allogeneic hematopoietic cell grafts. CDR1 and CDR2 are read off the germline V gene (reference sequence) as DFQATT and SNEGSKA. V sheds 3 bases and J sheds 0 bases, leaving 15 bases between their ends. Its CDR3 holds 15 amino acids, cysteine through phenylalanine. CDR3 DNA only is kept here, 45 bases in frame from base 1. Receptor amplification or capture employed PCR. Sequencing relied on an Illumina HiSeq 2500. To normalize quantification of the TCRbeta repertoire, the TCR libraries were built with molecular barcoding that relied on unique molecular identifiers. TCRdb cleaned the public reads at Q25 with fastp, built clones with MiXCR and kept in-frame beta chains. Entries are consolidated by CDR3 protein sequence, retaining the most common genes and DNA. Recorded for this sample are about a million distinct CDR3 sequences; roughly 29% of them occurred a single time. The ten largest make up roughly 27% of the sample.

The input for sequencing was PBMCs, mostly from graft donor cells, taken 360 days after TCRalphabeta/CD19-depleted stem cell transplant. This clonotype originated in a boy less than two years old who had a stem cell transplant for SCID, so the T cells may come from the graft donor. The sequence links TRBV20-1 to TRBJ2-7; the D match is possibly TRBD1 or TRBD2, with 5 bases aligned in each. This receptor carries the CDR3 CSASFPGPNSYEQYF. The DNA sequence is TGCAGTGCTAGCTTCCCGGGACCAAACTCCTACGAGCAGTACTTC.